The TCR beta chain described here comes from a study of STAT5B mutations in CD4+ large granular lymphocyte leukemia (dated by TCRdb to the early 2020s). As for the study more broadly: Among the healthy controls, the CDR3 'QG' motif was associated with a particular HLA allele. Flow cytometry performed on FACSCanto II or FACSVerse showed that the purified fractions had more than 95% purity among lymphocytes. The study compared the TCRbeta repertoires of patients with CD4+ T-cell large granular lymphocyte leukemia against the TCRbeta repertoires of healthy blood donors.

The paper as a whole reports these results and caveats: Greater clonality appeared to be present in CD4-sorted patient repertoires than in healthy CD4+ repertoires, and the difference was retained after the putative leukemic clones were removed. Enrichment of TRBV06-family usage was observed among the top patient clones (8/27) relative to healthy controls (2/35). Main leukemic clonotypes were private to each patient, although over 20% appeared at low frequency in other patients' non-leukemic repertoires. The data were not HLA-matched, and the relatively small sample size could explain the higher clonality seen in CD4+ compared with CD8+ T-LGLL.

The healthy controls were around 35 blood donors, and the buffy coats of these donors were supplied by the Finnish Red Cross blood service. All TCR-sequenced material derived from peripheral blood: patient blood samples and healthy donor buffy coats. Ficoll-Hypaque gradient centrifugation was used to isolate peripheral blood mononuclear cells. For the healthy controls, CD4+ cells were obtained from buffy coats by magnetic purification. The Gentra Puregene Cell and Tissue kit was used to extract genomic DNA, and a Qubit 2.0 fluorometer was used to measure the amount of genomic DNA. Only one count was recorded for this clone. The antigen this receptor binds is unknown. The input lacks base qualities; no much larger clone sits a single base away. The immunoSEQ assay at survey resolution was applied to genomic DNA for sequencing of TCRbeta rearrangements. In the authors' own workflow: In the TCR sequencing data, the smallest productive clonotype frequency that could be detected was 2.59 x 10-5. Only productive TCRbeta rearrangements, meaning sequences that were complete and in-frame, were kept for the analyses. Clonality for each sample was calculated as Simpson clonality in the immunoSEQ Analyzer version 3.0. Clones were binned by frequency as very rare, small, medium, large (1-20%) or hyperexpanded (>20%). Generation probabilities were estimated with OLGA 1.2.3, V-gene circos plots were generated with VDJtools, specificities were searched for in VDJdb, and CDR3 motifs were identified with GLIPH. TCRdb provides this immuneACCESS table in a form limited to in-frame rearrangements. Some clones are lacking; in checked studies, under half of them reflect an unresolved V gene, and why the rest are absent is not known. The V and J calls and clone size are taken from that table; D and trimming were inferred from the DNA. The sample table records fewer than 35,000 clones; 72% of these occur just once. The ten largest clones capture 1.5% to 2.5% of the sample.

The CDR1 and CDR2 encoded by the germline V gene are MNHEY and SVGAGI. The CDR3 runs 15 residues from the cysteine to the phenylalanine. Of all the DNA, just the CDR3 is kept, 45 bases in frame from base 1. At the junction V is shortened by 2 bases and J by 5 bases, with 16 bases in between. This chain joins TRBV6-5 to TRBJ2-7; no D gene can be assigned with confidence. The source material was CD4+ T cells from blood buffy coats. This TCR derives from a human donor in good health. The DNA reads TGTGCCAGCAGTTACAAGGTCCCAGGAGTGAACGAGCAGTACTTC. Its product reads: CASSYKVPGVNEQYF.